The source of this T cell receptor beta chain is a study of shared clonotypes between healthy human individuals. Findings and limits, study-wide: Sampling involved blood alone; tissue repertoires likely differ. All-four-donor shared clonotypes had higher generation probabilities than non-shared clonotypes did. Clonotype sharing among donors was expected to depend on sequencing depth. Larger estimated richness was generally seen in naive subsets than in memory subsets.

CD45RO negativity and positive selection for CCR7 defined naive CD8 cells, a population that excluded terminally differentiated effector memory CD45RA+ cells. With respect to this clone: Its target is not known.

Assay used: immunoSEQ multiplex PCR; TCRdb lists only in-frame clones, some missing. The sample carries about 1,800,000 clones, about 95% recorded once. Trimming at V came to 0 bases and at J to 2 bases, leaving 6 bases not matched to a gene. The CDR3 is 16 amino acids. The V gene's germline CDR1 is SGHRS and CDR2 YFSETQ. The rearrangement joins TRBV5-1 to TRBJ1-2; 8 bases align to TRBD1. The source is a young man in good health. Sequencing used naive CD8+ T cells sorted from blood. The CDR3 loop is CASSLDRGVENYGYTF. CDR3 nucleotides: TGCGCCAGCAGCTTGGACAGGGGGGTAGAGAACTATGGCTACACCTTC.